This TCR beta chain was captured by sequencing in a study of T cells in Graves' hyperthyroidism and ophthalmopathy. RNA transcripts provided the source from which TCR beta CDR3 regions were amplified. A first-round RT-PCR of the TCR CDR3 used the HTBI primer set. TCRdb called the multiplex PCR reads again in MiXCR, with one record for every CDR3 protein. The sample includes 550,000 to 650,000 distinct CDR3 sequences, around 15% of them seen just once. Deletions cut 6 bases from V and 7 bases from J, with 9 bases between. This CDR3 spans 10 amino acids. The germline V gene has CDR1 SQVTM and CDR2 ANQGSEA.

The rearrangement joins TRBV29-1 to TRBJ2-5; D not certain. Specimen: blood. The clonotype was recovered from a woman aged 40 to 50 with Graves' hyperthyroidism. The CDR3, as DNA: TGCAGCGTCCCCCTAGGGACCCAGTACTTC. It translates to CSVPLGTQYF.